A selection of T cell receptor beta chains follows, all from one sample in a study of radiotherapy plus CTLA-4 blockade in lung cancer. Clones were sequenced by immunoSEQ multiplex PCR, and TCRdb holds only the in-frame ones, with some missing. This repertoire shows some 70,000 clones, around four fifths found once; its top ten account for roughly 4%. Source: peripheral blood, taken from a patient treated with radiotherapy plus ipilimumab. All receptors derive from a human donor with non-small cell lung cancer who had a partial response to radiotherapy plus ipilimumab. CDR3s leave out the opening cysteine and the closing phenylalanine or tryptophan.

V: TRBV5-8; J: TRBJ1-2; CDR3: ASSFGLYGYT
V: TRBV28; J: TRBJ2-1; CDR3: ASGSRAGNTYNEQF
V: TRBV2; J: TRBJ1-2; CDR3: ASSGTGGWYGYT
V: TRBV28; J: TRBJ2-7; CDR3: ASSRSGFSYEQY
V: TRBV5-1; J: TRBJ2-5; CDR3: ASSLDGRTGGETQY
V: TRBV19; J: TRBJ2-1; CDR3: ASSILFAGGYNEQF
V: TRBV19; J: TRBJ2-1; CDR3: ASSSGSGNEQF
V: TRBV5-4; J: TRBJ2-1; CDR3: ASISGAADYNEQF
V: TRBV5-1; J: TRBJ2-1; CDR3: ASSLVQREFGSEQF
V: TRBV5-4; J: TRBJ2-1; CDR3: ASSLAGTAIYNEQF
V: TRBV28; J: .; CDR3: ASSAPSGVSYEQY
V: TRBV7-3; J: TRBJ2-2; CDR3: ASSSTDRGEGTGELF
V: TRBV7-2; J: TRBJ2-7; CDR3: ASSLVSVRDYEQY
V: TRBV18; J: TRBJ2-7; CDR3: ASSPGLAGVGAYEQY
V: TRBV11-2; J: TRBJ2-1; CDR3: ASSPKGGRGNEQF
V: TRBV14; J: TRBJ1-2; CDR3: ASSQVVGPGGNGYT
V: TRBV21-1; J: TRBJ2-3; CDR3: ASRLAGVRSTDTQY
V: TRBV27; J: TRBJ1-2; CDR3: ASSLTGWNGYT
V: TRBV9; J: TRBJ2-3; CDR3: ASSVGQGGADTQY
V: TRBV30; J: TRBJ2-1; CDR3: AWSRRTSGRVMKNEQF
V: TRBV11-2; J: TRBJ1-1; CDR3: ASSLEGRRTEAF
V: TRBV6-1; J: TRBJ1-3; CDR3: ASSETVTTRAIY
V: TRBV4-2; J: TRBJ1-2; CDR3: ASSPRSGYGYT
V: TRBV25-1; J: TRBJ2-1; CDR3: ASSRGSPYNEQF
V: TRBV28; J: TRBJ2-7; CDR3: ASNPGGTYYEQY
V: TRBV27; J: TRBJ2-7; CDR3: ASSFGDREVYEQY
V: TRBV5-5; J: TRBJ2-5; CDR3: ASSSQQETQY
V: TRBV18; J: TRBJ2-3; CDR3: ASSPGQGGPDTQY
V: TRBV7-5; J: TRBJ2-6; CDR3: VRSEGQGSCSGANVLT
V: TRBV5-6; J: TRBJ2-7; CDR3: ASSSGRAGRTAYEQY
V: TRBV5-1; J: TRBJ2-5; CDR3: ASSLETSGRDLQETQY
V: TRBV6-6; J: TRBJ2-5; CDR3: ASSGRDQETQY
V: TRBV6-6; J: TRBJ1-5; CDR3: ASSYLGEISNQPQH
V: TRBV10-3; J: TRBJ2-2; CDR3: AIGGGQEGDTGELF
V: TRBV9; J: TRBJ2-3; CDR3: ASSVALAADTQY
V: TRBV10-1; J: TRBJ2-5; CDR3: ASSEGLAGQETQY
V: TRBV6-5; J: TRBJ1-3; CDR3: ASRGQGTGNTIY
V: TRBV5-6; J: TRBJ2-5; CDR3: ASSSTTGTQETQY
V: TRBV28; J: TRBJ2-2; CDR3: ASSSSTGELF
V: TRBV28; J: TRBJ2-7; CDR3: ASSRDSSYEQY
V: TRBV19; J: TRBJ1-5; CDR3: ASMGGGSNQPQH
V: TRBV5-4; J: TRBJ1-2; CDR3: ASTRTGPNYGYT
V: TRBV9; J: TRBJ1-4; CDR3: ASSVDEGRGKLF
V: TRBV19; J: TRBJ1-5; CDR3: ASSYRDGNQPQH
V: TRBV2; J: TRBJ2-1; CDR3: ASSESRQDYNEQF
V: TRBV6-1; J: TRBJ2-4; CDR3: ASSEGTLGLGYIQY
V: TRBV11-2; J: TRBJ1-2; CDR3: ASSPLGAGYGYT
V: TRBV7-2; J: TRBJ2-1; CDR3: ASSGASGSRNEQF
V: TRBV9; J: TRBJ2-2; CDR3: ASSVVHSGTGELF
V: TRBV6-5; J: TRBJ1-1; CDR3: ASKRETEAF
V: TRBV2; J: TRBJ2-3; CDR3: ASSGGAASTDTQY
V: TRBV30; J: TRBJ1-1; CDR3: AWSTTGGTEAF
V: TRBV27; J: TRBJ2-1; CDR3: ASSFPGQGRGNEQF
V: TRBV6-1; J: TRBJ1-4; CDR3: ASSSDRGPRLTF
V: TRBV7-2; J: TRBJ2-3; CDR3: ASSLQGTSDTQY